This T cell receptor beta chain is from a study of memory CD4+ T cells and cytomegalovirus serostatus. The data were produced by immunoSEQ multiplex PCR, yet TCRdb's version contains in-frame clones alone and is incomplete. The repertoire includes 45,000 to 60,000 clones, 74% of them detected once, and more than 1% sits in the top ten. Single viable CD3+CD4+CD8-CD45RO+ cells were sorted as the memory CD4+ T cells. CDR1 is MGHDK, CDR2 SYGVNS, per germline. With 1 base removed from V and 5 bases from J, the gap between germline ends came to 11 bases. This CDR3 is built from 14 residues. The TCR was taken from an adult in good health and CMV-seropositive. The sequenced sample consisted of memory CD4+ T cells from blood. J is TRBJ1-1 and V is TRBV25-1; possible D gene TRBD1, 6 bases. The CDR3 protein is CASSEFEQGTEAFF. CDR3 nucleotide sequence: TGTGCCAGCAGTGAATTCGAACAGGGAACTGAAGCTTTCTTT.